Listed below are T cell receptor beta chains from one sample, sequenced in a study of beta chain features in type 1 diabetes. The method was immunoSEQ multiplex PCR; TCRdb's version includes in-frame clones alone and lacks a portion of them. The data show fewer than 250,000 clones, about 14% seen once. The specimen sequenced was naive CD4+ T cells from blood. Every receptor here comes from a woman in her thirties or forties in good health. Both conserved end residues are part of each CDR3. A D gene is named only where the DNA matches it firmly. The size entry is marked missing in some rows and otherwise reads once, few, many or a size class.

clone_size | j_call | v_call | d_call | cdr3_nt | cdr3_aa
few | TRBJ1-1 | TRBV18 | TRBD1 | TGTGCCAGCTCACCACAAGGCTCACAGGGGGCCCACAACACTGAAGCTTTCTTT | CASSPQGSQGAHNTEAFF
few | TRBJ2-7 | TRBV6-5 | NA | TGTGCCAGCAGTTACGGAGGCGGGATCGGCGAGCAGTACTTC | CASSYGGGIGEQYF
few | TRBJ1-6 | TRBV5-1 | TRBD1 | TGCGCCAGCAGCTTGGGGACAGGGGACAATTCACCCCTCCACTTT | CASSLGTGDNSPLHF
NA | TRBJ2-3 | TRBV5-1 | TRBD2 | TGCGCCAGCAGCCTAATAGCGGGAGAGTCCACAGATACGCAGTATTTT | CASSLIAGESTDTQYF
NA | TRBJ1-1 | TRBV18 | NA | TGTGCCAGCTCACCAAAGACAGGAATGAACACTGAAGCTTTCTTT | CASSPKTGMNTEAFF
few | TRBJ2-5 | TRBV28 | TRBD1 | TGTGCCAGCAGTTTACCTGGACAGGGATTGATGGAGACCCAGTACTTC | CASSLPGQGLMETQYF
few | TRBJ2-5 | TRBV5-1 | TRBD2 | TGCGCCAGCAGCTTGGATCGGGGGGGCCGAGAGACCCAGTACTTC | CASSLDRGGRETQYF
NA | TRBJ2-5 | TRBV13 | NA | TGTGCCAGCAGCTTAGGACAGAAAGAGACCCAGTACTTC | CASSLGQKETQYF
NA | TRBJ2-2 | TRBV7-2 | NA | TGTGCCAGCAGCTTAGGGGGCTCAACCAGGGAGCTGTTTTTT | CASSLGGSTRELFF
NA | TRBJ2-3 | TRBV2 | TRBD2 | TGTGCCAGCAGCGGGGGGGTTATCACAGATACGCAGTATTTT | CASSGGVITDTQYF
NA | TRBJ1-4 | TRBV6-1 | NA | TGTGCCTCTTACCTAGAAAAACTGTTTTTT | CASYLEKLFF
NA | TRBJ1-1 | TRBV19 | TRBD1 | TGTGCCAGTAGTTTGGACAGGGACACTGAAGCTTTCTTT | CASSLDRDTEAFF
NA | TRBJ2-3 | TRBV5-4 | TRBD1 | TGTGCCAGCAGCTTGGGTCCCGGGACAGGGGATACGCAGTATTTT | CASSLGPGTGDTQYF
few | TRBJ2-1 | TRBV5-4 | NA | TGTGCCAGCCATACGGTATACAATGAGCAGTTCTTC | CASHTVYNEQFF
NA | TRBJ2-3 | TRBV15 | TRBD2 | TGTGCCACCAGCACATCACTAGCGTGGGTAGATACGCAGTATTTT | CATSTSLAWVDTQYF
many | TRBJ2-6 | TRBV29-1 | NA | TGCAGCGTTGTTGCAGCTGGGGCCAACGTCCTGACTTTC | CSVVAAGANVLTF
NA | TRBJ1-4 | TRBV7-9 | NA | TGTGCCAGCAGCCCTGGACAGTATAATGAAAAACTGTTTTTT | CASSPGQYNEKLFF
many | TRBJ2-5 | TRBV14 | NA | TGTGCCAGCAGCCAAGATTTTGGAGGTACCCAGTACTTC | CASSQDFGGTQYF
NA | TRBJ2-1 | TRBV11-2 | TRBD2 | TGTGCCAGCAGCTTAGTACTAGCGGGGGGCAATGAGCAGTTCTTC | CASSLVLAGGNEQFF
NA | TRBJ1-1 | TRBV11-2 | TRBD1 | TGTGCCGTCCGGGACAGGGTCTCTGCGGCCTTT | CAVRDRVSAAF
NA | TRBJ2-1 | TRBV5-1 | TRBD2 | TGCGCCAGCAGCGTAGGACTAGTTCCCTCGTCCTACAATGAGCAGTTCTTC | CASSVGLVPSSYNEQFF
NA | TRBJ1-4 | TRBV14 | NA | TGTGCCAGCAGCCAGCGAGGGGGGGGATATGAAAAACTGTTTTTT | CASSQRGGGYEKLFF
many | TRBJ2-4 | TRBV9 | NA | TGTGCCAGCAGCCGGGGTCTAGCCAAAAACATTCAGTACTTC | CASSRGLAKNIQYF
few | TRBJ2-7 | TRBV19 | TRBD1 | TGTGCCAGCGACAGGGGCTCTACAGGGGACGAGCAGTACTTC | CASDRGSTGDEQYF
NA | TRBJ1-5 | TRBV2 | TRBD1 | TGTGCCAGCAGACCTGGCAGGGGGGATCAGCCCCAGCATTTT | CASRPGRGDQPQHF
few | TRBJ1-6 | TRBV7-2 | NA | TGTGCCAGCAGCTCCCAGGGCCTGTATAATTCACCCCTCCACTTT | CASSSQGLYNSPLHF
NA | TRBJ2-5 | TRBV6-5 | TRBD2 | TGTGCCAGCAGTTACCTAGGGGTAGCGGGGGGGGAGACCCAGTACTTC | CASSYLGVAGGETQYF
NA | TRBJ2-3 | TRBV5-4 | NA | TGTGCCAGCAGCTTGGGGAGTCAGGGCGCAGATACGCAGTATTTT | CASSLGSQGADTQYF
many | TRBJ2-3 | TRBV4-1 | NA | TGCGCCAGCAGCCAAGTCCAAGACGGCGGGACAGATACGCAGTATTTT | CASSQVQDGGTDTQYF
NA | TRBJ1-1 | TRBV10-3 | NA | TGTGCCAGCATAGACAGGACCCCGAACACTGAAGCTTTCTTT | CASIDRTPNTEAFF